This T cell receptor beta chain emerged from a study of cytotoxic CD8 clonotypes in ibrutinib-treated CLL. Study context: Timing of response sample collection was a median roughly twelve months after treatment start, with a range of 6 to 36. Study-level findings and limits: Sustained-remission patients were sampled at one set of times and progressing patients at different ones. Clonality went up at the time of ibrutinib response, stayed stable in sustained remission, and later dropped back toward its baseline level at progression.

CDR1 is WNHNN and CDR2 is SYGVQD in the germline V gene (reference sequence). After removal of 0 bases from V and 4 bases from J, the junction contained 2 bases not matched to a gene. CDR3 length: 15 amino acids. Sequencing was performed with immunoSEQ multiplex PCR; in TCRdb, only in-frame clones are kept and a portion is missing. The sample lists about 160,000 clones, 70% to 85% occurring once. This clone has a single count. Its antigen is unidentified. The origin of this receptor is a human donor with chronic lymphocytic leukemia. The sequencing here drew on PBMCs, taken after 12 months of ibrutinib treatment. V gene TRBV10-1 combines with J gene TRBJ2-3; TRBD2 agrees at 9 bases. The CDR3 loop reads CASSESSGGSDTQYF. DNA of the CDR3: TGCGCCAGCAGTGAGTCAAGCGGGGGGTCAGATACGCAGTATTTT.